The 11 T cell receptor delta chains given below trace back to one sample, sequenced in a study of gamma-delta T cells after stem cell transplantation. TCRdb made new clone calls on the RT-PCR reads using CATT. Among around 2,000 delta-chain clones listed, roughly 1% were seen once. Material for sequencing was gamma-delta T cells. All receptors come from a human donor. It is not recorded whose cells these are; they may come from a transplant donor.

Note on this clone: A far larger clone is only one base removed, so a read error is likely. The chain joins TRDV2 to TRDJ2, with 8 bases matching TRDD3. CDR3 size: 15 residues. Germline CDR1 is GEAIGNYY and CDR2 is EKD. The CDR3 coding sequence is TGTGCCTGTGACACCGTGGGGGATGTAACAGCACAACCCTTCTTT. It is translated as CACDTVGDVTAQPFF.

In this sample, this clone is medium-sized. Other DNA sequences in the same sample also yield this CDR3. The chain carries TRDV1 and TRDJ1, with 11 bases aligning to TRDD3. Per germline, CDR1 TSWWSYY and CDR2 QGS. The CDR3 is made up of 18 amino acids. Trimming removed 5 bases from V and 2 bases from J; junction bases left unmatched: 13. CDR3: CALGLRKPGGYRTDKLIF. The CDR3 DNA is TGTGCTCTTGGGTTGAGGAAACCTGGGGGATACAGAACCGATAAACTCATCTTT.

The table lists this clone with a few counts. At one end the junction does not follow the germline gene, possibly because of a read error. The J gene is TRDJ1, the V gene TRDV2; 8 bases are shared with TRDD3. This CDR3 has 20 residues. Germline CDR1 and CDR2: GEAIGNYY and EKD. CDR3 in amino acids: CACRPLRGTGGQSYTDKPIF. CDR3 sequence (DNA): TGTGCCTGTCGACCCCTAAGGGGAACTGGGGGCCAATCGTACACCGATAAACCCATCTTT.

Points on this clone: A far more abundant clone sits one base away, making this likely a read error. CDR3 bases: TGTGCCTGTGACACCCCTCCGACCCCCTACGTTTCGGGGGCTAATGCCTTCTGGGACACCCGACAGATGTTTTTC. Encoded protein: CACDTPPTPYVSGANAFWDTRQMFF. The J gene is TRDJ3, the V gene TRDV2; D is possibly TRDD2 or TRDD3 (5 bases each). Germline V gene lookup returns CDR1 GEAIGNYY and CDR2 EKD. Trimming removed 0 bases at V and 3 bases at J, with 35 bases between. This CDR3 region has 25 residues.

This clone came up a few times. TCRdb's listed protein matches a much larger clone and diverges from this DNA's translation at residue 4, likely through a read error; the protein shown comes from the DNA. The chain links TRDV2 to TRDJ1; 9 nucleotides match TRDD3. V gave up 5 bases and J gave up 0 bases; unmatched junction bases: 15. The CDR3 has 18 residues. Germline V lookup: CDR1 GEAIGNYY, CDR2 EKD. The CDR3 DNA is TGTGCCTGTGCCTCCTTACTGGGGGAACCAAAGTACACCGATAAACTCATCTTT. This sequence encodes CACASLLGEPKYTDKLIF.

For this clone: The TCRdb record carries a much larger clone's protein, which differs from this DNA's translation at residue 8; a read error is the likely cause, and the protein listed here is the DNA translation. The DNA of the CDR3 is TGTGCCTGTGACACCGTACGGAGACTGGGGATACATGGCGATAAACTCATCTTT. Amino acids: CACDTVRRLGIHGDKLIF. The chain combines TRDV2 with TRDJ1; 8 bases align to TRDD3. This CDR3 spans 18 amino acids. V was pared by 0 bases and J by 4 bases, with 15 bases of the junction left unmatched. In germline, CDR1 is GEAIGNYY, CDR2 EKD.

This clone showed up just a few times. A much larger clone sits a single nucleotide away, making a read error possible. Other DNA sequences within the sample encode an identical CDR3. The chain combines TRDV2 with TRDJ1, with TRDD3 identical over 10 bases. The CDR3 contains 17 residues. Germline loops: CDR1 GEAIGNYY, CDR2 EKD. The CDR3, as DNA: TGTGCCTGCGACACGATGGGCTGGGGGATAAACACCGATAAACTCATCTTT. This sequence encodes CACDTMGWGINTDKLIF.

Comment on this clone: A much larger clone differs from this one at a single base, so this may be a read error. Other nucleotide sequences from this sample produce the same CDR3. V gene TRDV2 combines with J gene TRDJ1; 8 positions agree with TRDD3. The length of the CDR3 is 17 residues. V shed 0 bases and J 4 bases; nucleotides not matched to a gene: 12. Germline V CDR1 and CDR2: GEAIGNYY, EKD. The chain's CDR3 is CACDTVLGAQGGDKLIF. The CDR3 nucleotides read TGTGCCTGTGACACCGTACTGGGGGCCCAAGGGGGCGATAAACTCATCTTT.

The sample holds a few counts of this clone. TCRdb attributes to this sequence the protein of a much larger clone, which differs from the DNA translation at residue 4; a read error is likely, and the protein displayed is translated from the DNA. V and J are TRDV2 and TRDJ1, with 8 positions matching TRDD3. Germline V gene data show CDR1 as GEAIGNYY and CDR2 as EKD. This CDR3 region has 17 residues. Trimming at V came to 6 bases and at J to 0 bases, leaving 14 bases not matched to a gene. The CDR3 loop is CACNSVLGVRDTDKLIF. In nucleotides, the CDR3 is TGTGCCTGTAACAGTGTACTGGGGGTAAGGGACACCGATAAACTCATCTTT.

For this clone: A far larger clone lies a single base away; this is likely a read error. This specimen includes other DNA sequences encoding the same CDR3. As DNA, the CDR3 is TGTGCCTGTGACCCTCTGGGGGATACCCTCCCACACACCGATAAACTCATCTTT. Residues: CACDPLGDTLPHTDKLIF. The J gene is TRDJ1, the V gene TRDV2, with 11 nucleotides matching TRDD3. Germline V lookup: CDR1 GEAIGNYY, CDR2 EKD. V lost 3 bases, J lost 0 bases, and 11 bases stayed unmatched. The CDR3 totals 18 residues.

This clone was observed a handful of times. TCRdb has a much larger clone's protein, which differs at residue 7 from the translation of this DNA, likely because of a read error; what is shown is the protein translated from the DNA. The V and J genes are TRDV2 and TRDJ1, with TRDD3 matching 7 bases. The CDR3 spans 21 residues. The ends lost 3 bases at V and 0 bases at J; junction bases unmatched: 24. Per the germline V gene, CDR1 is GEAIGNYY and CDR2 is EKD. The CDR3 nucleotides are TGTGCCTGTGACCCTCTGGTGGATACGCGTGGGAAAGGGATTTACACCGATAAACTCATCTTT. Amino acids: CACDPLVDTRGKGIYTDKLIF.